The 15 T cell receptor beta chains listed next were all sequenced from one sample in a study of regulatory T cells in long-lasting Graves disease. Libraries of TCR beta came from iRepertoire HTBI primers plus Arm-PCR of CDR3 regions. TCRdb fed the multiplex PCR reads into MiXCR, producing one record per CDR3 protein. The repertoire includes a few hundred thousand distinct CDR3 sequences, approximately 22% of them detected once, and around 13% sits in the top ten. As to time point: persistent/refractory GD, antithyroid drugs over 5 years with positive TRAb. Extracted PBMC RNA gave rise to the TCR library. The source was peripheral blood mononuclear cells (PBMCs), collected when the disease was refractory, from a patient treated with antithyroid drugs. The receptors come from a female donor with Graves disease.

This chain joins TRBV27 and TRBJ1-2, with TRBD1 identical over 9 bases. This CDR3 region has 17 residues. From germline, CDR1 is MNHEY and CDR2 SMNVEV (reference sequence). J lost 6 bases, V lost 3 bases, and 14 bases had no gene match. The CDR3 loop reads CASSFIPRDRVVHGYTF. The CDR3 DNA follows: TGTGCCAGCAGTTTCATCCCGCGGGACAGGGTGGTCCATGGCTACACCTTC.

This sequence joins TRBV5-4 and TRBJ2-2, with a possible D match to TRBD2 (6 bases). V was cut by 5 bases and J by 5 bases, with 13 bases left in between. CDR1 and CDR2 (germline): SGHNT, YYREEE (reference sequence). The CDR3 sequence is 14 residues long. DNA of the CDR3: TGTGCCAGCAGGCTAGGCGGGGTGACCGGGGAGCTGTTTTTT. Residues: CASRLGGVTGELFF. Filled out from reference TRBV5-4 and TRBJ2-2, the complete variable domain reads ETGVTQSPTHLIKTRGQQVTLRCSSQSGHNTVSWYQQALGQGPQFIFQYYREEENGRGNFPPRFSGLQFPNYSSELNVNALELDDSALYLCASRLGGVTGELFFGEGSRLTVL.

This clonotype occurred a few times. A much larger clone differs by one base, so this may be a read error. The chain has TRBV20-1 and TRBJ1-4; the D is unclear. Per germline, CDR1 DFQATT and CDR2 SNEGSKA (reference sequence). This CDR3 has 15 residues. The CDR3 loop is CSATTRAETNGKLFF. CDR3 DNA: TGCAGTGCTACGACGCGGGCAGAAACTAATGGAAAACTGTTTTTT.

Many counts were recorded for this clonotype. The genes are TRBV7-2 and TRBJ1-4; 7 bases fit TRBD1. Germline V gives CDR1 SGHTA, CDR2 FQGNSA. The CDR3 has 15 residues. The J segment lost 6 bases and the V segment lost 5 bases, leaving 9 bases of the junction unmatched. The CDR3 loop reads CASSRWTGYDEKLFF. CDR3 DNA sequence: TGTGCCAGCAGCCGTTGGACAGGATACGATGAAAAACTGTTTTTT.

This clonotype was seen many times. V gene TRBV2 combines with J gene TRBJ1-1; D might be TRBD1 (6 bases). The CDR3 totals 12 residues. V was shortened by 7 bases and J by 10 bases, with 16 bases between the two germline ends. The germline V gene has CDR1 SNHLY and CDR2 FYNNEI. The chain's CDR3 is CASNLQGQGAFF. The CDR3 DNA follows: TGTGCCAGCAACCTTCAGGGGCAAGGAGCTTTCTTT.

This clonotype was picked up many times. The V and J genes are TRBV6-2 or TRBV6-3 and TRBJ2-7, with a weak D call TRBD2 (6 bases). The CDR3 has 15 residues. The germline V and J ends were trimmed by 2 bases and 2 bases, with 13 bases remaining between them. Germline lookup yields CDR1 MNHEY and CDR2 SVGEGT. The DNA of the CDR3 is TGTGCCAGCAGTTACCGAGGGACTCTGACCTACGAGCAGTACTTC. This encodes CASSYRGTLTYEQYF.

The chain carries TRBV28 and TRBJ2-1; tentatively, D is TRBD1 (6 bases). V lost 8 bases, J lost 1 base, and 24 bases lay in between. Germline CDR1 and CDR2: MDHEN and SYDVKM. The CDR3 length is 18 residues. Here the CDR3 reads CASVGADYRPNSYNEQFF. In DNA form, the CDR3 reads TGTGCCAGCGTGGGGGCAGACTACCGGCCCAATTCCTACAATGAGCAGTTCTTC.

A few counts support this clonotype. This rearrangement joins TRBV7-2 to TRBJ1-2, with no clear D. Germline CDR1 is SGHTA and CDR2 is FQGNSA. V was trimmed by 1 base and J by 3 bases, leaving 12 bases between them. This CDR3 has 15 residues. The CDR3, as DNA: TGTGCCAGCAGCTTAGTAGCCAATTTGGACTATGGCTACACCTTC. Its protein product is CASSLVANLDYGYTF.

There are a few counts of this clonotype. The chain joins TRBV3-1 to TRBJ1-2; possible D gene TRBD1, 5 bases. Germline CDR1 is LGHDT and CDR2 is YNNKEL (reference sequence). CDR3 length: 13 residues. Trimming shortened V by 4 bases and J by 8 bases, and 14 bases separated the two germline ends. CDR3: CASSPGGLSGYTF. In DNA, the CDR3 is TGTGCCAGCAGCCCGGGGGGACTCTCCGGCTACACCTTC.

The V call is TRBV28, the J call TRBJ1-2; D gene unclear. The CDR3 loop spans 10 amino acids. Germline V gene lookup returns CDR1 MDHEN and CDR2 SYDVKM. V was shortened by 11 bases and J by 4 bases, with 8 bases between the two germline ends. CDR3 in amino acids: CASGAYGYTF. The CDR3 nucleotides are TGTGCCTCCGGCGCCTATGGCTACACCTTC.

This clonotype was observed many times. The V gene is TRBV6-1, the J gene TRBJ1-6; 7 bases align to TRBD1. Germline V gives CDR1 MNHNS, CDR2 SASEGT. Germline trimming cut 6 bases from V and 8 bases from J; bases unmatched to any gene: 16. This CDR3 has 17 residues. The CDR3 sequence is CASSSTAPTGLHSPLHF. The CDR3 DNA reads TGTGCCAGCAGCTCAACCGCGCCGACAGGGTTGCATTCACCCCTCCACTTT.

This sequence joins TRBV19 and TRBJ1-1; maybe TRBD1 (6 bases). Germline V gene sequence: CDR1 LNHDA, CDR2 SQIVND (reference sequence). Trimming took off 5 bases at V and 4 bases at J, with 14 bases between the two ends. The CDR3 has 14 residues. The CDR3: CASSAGQSGTEAFF. The CDR3 DNA sequence: TGTGCCAGTAGTGCAGGACAGTCGGGCACTGAAGCTTTCTTT.

This clonotype was recorded at least ten times. The chain is built from TRBV27 and TRBJ2-7, with 7 positions matching TRBD1. Germline V gene lookup returns CDR1 MNHEY and CDR2 SMNVEV (reference sequence). This CDR3 is 13 amino acids long. With 5 bases clipped from V and 6 bases from J, the junction kept 7 bases outside the gene matches. As DNA, the CDR3 is TGTGCCAGCAGTGTTCTCTCAGGGGGCGAGCAGTACTTC. It codes for CASSVLSGGEQYF.

The V gene is TRBV5-1, the J gene TRBJ1-1; perhaps TRBD1 as D (6 bases). Per the germline V gene, CDR1 is SGHRS and CDR2 is YFSETQ. The CDR3 is 13 residues long. Trimming took 1 base from V and 6 from J, leaving 10 bases between them. The chain's CDR3 is CASSLSTGAEAFF. The CDR3 DNA sequence: TGCGCCAGCAGCTTGTCGACAGGTGCTGAAGCTTTCTTT. The full variable domain, with the rest looked up from reference TRBV5-1 and TRBJ1-1, is KAGVTQTPRYLIKTRGQQVTLSCSPISGHRSVSWYQQTPGQGLQFLFEYFSETQRNKGNFPGRFSGRQFSNSRSEMNVSTLELGDSALYLCASSLSTGAEAFFGQGTRLTVV.

The chain uses TRBV5-1 and TRBJ1-4; D is ambiguous. CDR3 length: 16 residues. CDR1 is SGHRS, CDR2 YFSETQ, per germline. The V end was cut by 2 bases, the J end by 5 bases, with 16 bases between. DNA of the CDR3: TGCGCCAGCAGCTTATCCTTAGGAGATAGGAATGAAAAACTGTTTTTT. This encodes CASSLSLGDRNEKLFF. The complete variable domain, with remaining parts taken from reference TRBV5-1 and TRBJ1-4, reads KAGVTQTPRYLIKTRGQQVTLSCSPISGHRSVSWYQQTPGQGLQFLFEYFSETQRNKGNFPGRFSGRQFSNSRSEMNVSTLELGDSALYLCASSLSLGDRNEKLFFGSGTQLSVL.